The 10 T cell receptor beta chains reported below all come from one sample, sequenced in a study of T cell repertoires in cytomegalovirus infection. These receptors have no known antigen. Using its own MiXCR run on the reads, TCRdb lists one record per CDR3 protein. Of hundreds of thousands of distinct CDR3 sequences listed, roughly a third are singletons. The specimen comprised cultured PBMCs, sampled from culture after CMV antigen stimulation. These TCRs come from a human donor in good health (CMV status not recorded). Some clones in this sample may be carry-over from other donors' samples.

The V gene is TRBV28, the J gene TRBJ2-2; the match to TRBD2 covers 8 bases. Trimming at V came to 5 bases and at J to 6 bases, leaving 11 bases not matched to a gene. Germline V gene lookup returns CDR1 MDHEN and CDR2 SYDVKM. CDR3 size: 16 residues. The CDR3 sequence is CASSPPDGGVAGELFF. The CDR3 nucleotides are TGTGCCAGCAGTCCCCCTGACGGGGGGGTAGCCGGGGAGCTGTTTTTT.

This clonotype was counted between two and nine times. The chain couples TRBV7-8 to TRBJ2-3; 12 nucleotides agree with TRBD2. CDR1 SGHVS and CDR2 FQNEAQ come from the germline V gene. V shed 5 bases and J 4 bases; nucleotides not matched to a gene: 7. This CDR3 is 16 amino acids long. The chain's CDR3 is CASSPRLAGVADTQYF. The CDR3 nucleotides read TGTGCCAGCAGCCCCCGACTAGCGGGAGTGGCAGATACGCAGTATTTT. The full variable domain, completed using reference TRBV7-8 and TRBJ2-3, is GAGVSQSPRYKVAKRGQDVALRCDPISGHVSLFWYQQALGQGPEFLTYFQNEAQLDKSGLPSDRFFAERPEGSVSTLKIQRTQQEDSAVYLCASSPRLAGVADTQYFGPGTRLTVL.

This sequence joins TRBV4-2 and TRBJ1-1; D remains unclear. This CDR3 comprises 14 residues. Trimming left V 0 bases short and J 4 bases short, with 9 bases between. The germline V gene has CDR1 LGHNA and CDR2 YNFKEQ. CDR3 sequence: CASSQDGVATEAFF. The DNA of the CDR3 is TGTGCCAGCAGCCAAGATGGGGTGGCCACTGAAGCTTTCTTT.

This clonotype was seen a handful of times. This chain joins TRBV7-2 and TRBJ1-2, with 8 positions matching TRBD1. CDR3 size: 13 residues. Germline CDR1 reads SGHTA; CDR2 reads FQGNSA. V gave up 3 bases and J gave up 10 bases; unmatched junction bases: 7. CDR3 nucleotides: TGTGCCAGCAGCTTGGACAGGGAAAGGGACTACACCTTC. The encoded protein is CASSLDRERDYTF.

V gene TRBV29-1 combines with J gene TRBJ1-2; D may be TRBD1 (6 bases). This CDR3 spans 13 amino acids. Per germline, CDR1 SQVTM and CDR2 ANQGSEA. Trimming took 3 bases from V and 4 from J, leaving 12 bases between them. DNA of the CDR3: TGCAGCGTTGACCCCCGGGGGGCCTATGGCTACACCTTC. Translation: CSVDPRGAYGYTF.

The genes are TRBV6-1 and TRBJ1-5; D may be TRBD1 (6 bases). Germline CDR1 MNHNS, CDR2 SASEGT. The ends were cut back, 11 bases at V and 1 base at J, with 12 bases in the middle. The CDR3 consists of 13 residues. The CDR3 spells CAASQGSNQPQHF. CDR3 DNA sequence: TGTGCCGCGTCCCAGGGGAGCAATCAGCCCCAGCATTTT.

The CDR3 DNA reads TGTGCCAGCAGTATACGGGGGACCCGGGGCGGGCCCTCCTACGAGCAGTACTTC. It encodes CASSIRGTRGGPSYEQYF. The chain recombines TRBV6-5 with TRBJ2-7; a weak D match, TRBD2 (6 bases). The germline V gene has CDR1 MNHEY and CDR2 SVGAGI. CDR3 size: 18 residues. The germline V and J ends were trimmed by 5 bases and 0 bases, with 23 bases remaining between them.

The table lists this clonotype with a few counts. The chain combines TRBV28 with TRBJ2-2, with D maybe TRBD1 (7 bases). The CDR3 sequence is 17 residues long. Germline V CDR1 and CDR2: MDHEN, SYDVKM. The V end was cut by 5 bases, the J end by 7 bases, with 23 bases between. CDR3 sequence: CASSLGGGTGRSGELFF. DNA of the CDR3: TGTGCCAGCAGTCTAGGAGGGGGCACAGGGCGGAGCGGGGAGCTGTTTTTT.

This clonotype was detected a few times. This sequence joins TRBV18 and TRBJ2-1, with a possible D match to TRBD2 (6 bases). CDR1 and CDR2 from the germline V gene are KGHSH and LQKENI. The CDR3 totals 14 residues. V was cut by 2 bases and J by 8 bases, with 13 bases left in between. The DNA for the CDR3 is TGTGCCAGCTCACCATTGACTAGTAAGGATGAGCAGTTCTTC. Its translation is CASSPLTSKDEQFF.

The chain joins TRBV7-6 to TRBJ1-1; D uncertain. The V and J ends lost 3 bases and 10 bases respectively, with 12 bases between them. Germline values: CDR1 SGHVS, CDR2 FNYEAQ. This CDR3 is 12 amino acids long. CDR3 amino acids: CASSLTPWGAFF. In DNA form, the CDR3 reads TGTGCCAGCAGCTTGACCCCGTGGGGAGCTTTCTTT.